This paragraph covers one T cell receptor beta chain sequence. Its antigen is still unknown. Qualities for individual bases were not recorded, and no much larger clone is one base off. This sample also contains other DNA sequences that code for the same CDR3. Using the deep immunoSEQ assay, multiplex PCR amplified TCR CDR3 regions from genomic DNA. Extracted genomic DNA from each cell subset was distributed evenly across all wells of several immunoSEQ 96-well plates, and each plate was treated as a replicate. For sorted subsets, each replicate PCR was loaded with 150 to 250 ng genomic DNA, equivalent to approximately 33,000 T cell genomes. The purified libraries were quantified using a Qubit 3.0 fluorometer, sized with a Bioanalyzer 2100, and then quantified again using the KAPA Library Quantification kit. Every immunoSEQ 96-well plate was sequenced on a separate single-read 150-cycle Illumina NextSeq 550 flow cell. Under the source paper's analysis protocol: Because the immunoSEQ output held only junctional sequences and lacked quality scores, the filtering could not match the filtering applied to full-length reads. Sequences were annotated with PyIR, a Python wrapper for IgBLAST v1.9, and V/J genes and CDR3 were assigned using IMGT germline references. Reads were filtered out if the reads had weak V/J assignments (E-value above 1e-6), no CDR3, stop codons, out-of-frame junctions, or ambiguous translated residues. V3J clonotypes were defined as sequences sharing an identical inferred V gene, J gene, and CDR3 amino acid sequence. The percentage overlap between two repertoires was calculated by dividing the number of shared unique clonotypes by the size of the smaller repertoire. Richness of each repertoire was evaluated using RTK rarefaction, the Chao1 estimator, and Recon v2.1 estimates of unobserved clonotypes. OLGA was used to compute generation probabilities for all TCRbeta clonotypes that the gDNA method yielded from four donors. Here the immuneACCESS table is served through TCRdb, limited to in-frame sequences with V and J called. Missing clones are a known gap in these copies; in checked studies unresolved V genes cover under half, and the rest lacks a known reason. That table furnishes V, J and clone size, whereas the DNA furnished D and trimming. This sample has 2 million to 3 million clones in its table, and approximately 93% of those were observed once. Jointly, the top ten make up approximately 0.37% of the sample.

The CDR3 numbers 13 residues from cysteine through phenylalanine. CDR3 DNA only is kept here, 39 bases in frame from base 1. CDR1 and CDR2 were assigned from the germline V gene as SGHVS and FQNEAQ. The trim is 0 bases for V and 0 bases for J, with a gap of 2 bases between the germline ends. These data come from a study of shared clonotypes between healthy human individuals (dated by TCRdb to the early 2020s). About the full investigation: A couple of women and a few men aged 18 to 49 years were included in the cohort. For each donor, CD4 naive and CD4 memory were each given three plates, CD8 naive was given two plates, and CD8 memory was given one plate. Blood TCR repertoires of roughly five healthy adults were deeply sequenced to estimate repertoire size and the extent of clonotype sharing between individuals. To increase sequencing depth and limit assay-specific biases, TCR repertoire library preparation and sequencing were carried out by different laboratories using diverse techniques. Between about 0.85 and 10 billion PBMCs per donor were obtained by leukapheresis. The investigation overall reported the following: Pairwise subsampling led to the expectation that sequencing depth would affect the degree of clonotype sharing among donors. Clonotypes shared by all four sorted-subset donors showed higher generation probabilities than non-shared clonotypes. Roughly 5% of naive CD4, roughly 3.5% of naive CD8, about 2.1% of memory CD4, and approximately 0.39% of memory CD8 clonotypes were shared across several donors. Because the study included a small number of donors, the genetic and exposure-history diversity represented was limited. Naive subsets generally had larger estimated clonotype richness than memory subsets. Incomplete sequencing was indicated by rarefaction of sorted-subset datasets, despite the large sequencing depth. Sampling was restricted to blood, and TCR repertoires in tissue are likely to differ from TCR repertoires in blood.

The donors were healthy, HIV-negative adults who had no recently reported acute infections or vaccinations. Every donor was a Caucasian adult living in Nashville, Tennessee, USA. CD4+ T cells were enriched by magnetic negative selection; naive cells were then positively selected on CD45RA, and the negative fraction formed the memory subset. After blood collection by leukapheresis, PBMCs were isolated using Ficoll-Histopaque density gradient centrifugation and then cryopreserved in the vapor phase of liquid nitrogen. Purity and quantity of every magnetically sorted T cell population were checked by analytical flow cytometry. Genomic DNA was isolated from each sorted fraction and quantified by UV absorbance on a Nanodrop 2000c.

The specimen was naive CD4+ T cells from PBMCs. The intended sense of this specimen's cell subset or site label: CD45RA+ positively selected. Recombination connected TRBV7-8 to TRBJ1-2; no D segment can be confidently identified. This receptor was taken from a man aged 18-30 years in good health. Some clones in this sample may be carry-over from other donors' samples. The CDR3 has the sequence CASSLAANYGYTF. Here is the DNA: TGTGCCAGCAGCTTAGCGGCTAACTATGGCTACACCTTC.